This T cell receptor beta chain appears in the sequencing data of a study of neurological immune-mediated disorders. TCRdb independently ran MiXCR on the 5' RACE reads; one entry per CDR3 protein. The sample lists some 37,000 distinct CDR3 sequences; approximately 14% were seen once. This CDR3 comprises 16 residues. Germline V gene lookup returns CDR1 ENHRY and CDR2 SYGVKD. Between the trimmed V and J ends, which lost 5 bases and 3 bases, there was a span of 16 bases. At least ten counts were recorded for this clonotype. The sequence was collected from a woman in her 50s with HTLV-1-associated myelopathy (HAM/TSP). Sequencing input: PBMCs. The V call is TRBV10-3, the J call TRBJ1-4, with D possibly TRBD1 on 5 matching bases. The CDR3 bases are TGTGCCATCAGTACCGGGACCCGGGGCGCTAATGAAAAACTGTTTTTT. Translation gives CAISTGTRGANEKLFF.